This T cell receptor beta chain was sequenced for a study of identifying expanded T cells in peripheral blood (dated by TCRdb to the late 2010s). Regarding the research as a whole: Technical replicates were generated by sequencing separate aliquots of the same genomic DNA pool, and four replicates were compared pairwise.

From the cysteine through the phenylalanine, the CDR3 covers 15 amino acids. This entry keeps only the CDR3 DNA: 45 bases, framed from base 1. The germline V gene yields MGHDK for CDR1 and SYGVNS for CDR2. The germline ends are 20 bases apart after V is trimmed by 10 bases and J by 4 bases. In regard to this clone: Its cognate antigen has yet to be identified. No per-base quality is available; no much larger clone lies one base away.

During the collection period, no infections or other immune events were recorded for the healthy donors. Healthy-donor blood repertoires served as a training cohort to calibrate time-dependent variance in a beta-binomial model of T-cell clone differential abundance. There were around ten healthy donors in the training cohort, of whom 3 were female and 7 were male. The donors were between roughly 29 and 70 years old, with an average age of about 40 years. Whole blood was collected from each healthy donor at three time points spaced about 2 weeks apart and obtained from a commercial supplier. For immunosequencing, genomic DNA was extracted from whole blood that had not been sorted. The immunoSEQ Assay, which uses bias-controlled multiplex PCR amplification of genomic DNA, was used to profile TCRbeta CDR3 regions. In the original analysis: To quantify the absolute abundance of each unique TCRbeta CDR3 region, the sequences were collapsed and filtered. Differential abundance was assessed using a binomial (Fisher-equivalent) model and a beta-binomial model in which time-dependent variance fitted from healthy donors was added. Any clone with fewer than 5 combined templates was excluded, and a clone was called differentially abundant if its Benjamini-Hochberg FDR was below 0.01. Beta-binomial variance was modeled as a function of total template count across the two samples using the form v = (b*log(k)+a)^2. Sourced from immuneACCESS, this table was stored by TCRdb with only in-frame sequences that have V and J called. A share of the clones is absent; for the studies checked, an unresolved V gene accounts for under half, and the remainder has no known explanation. Clone size and the V and J calls come from that table; the DNA yielded D and trimming. Counted in this sample were about 78,000 clones; roughly 81% of them appeared once. The top ten hold approximately 20% of the sample.

Study-level results and caveats: Across all healthy donors, variance in clone template counts between approximately two-week samples was found to increase significantly with total template count. Across all healthy-donor time intervals, the beta-binomial model significantly cut both the number of clones called differentially abundant and the false-positive rate. It was expected by the authors that biological variance in healthy repertoires might increase further over much longer intervals, such as months to years. The binomial model flagged about 1.1 differentially abundant clones between technical replicates but about 16 over approximately 2 weeks and 19 to 20 over roughly 4 weeks.

The chain joins TRBV25-1 to TRBJ1-3, with the D gene not clear enough to name. The sequenced sample was blood. The receptor was isolated from a person aged 18 to 75 in good health. The CDR3 protein sequence reads: CATQLGFEGGNTIYF. The bases are TGTGCCACCCAGCTTGGGTTCGAAGGCGGAAACACCATATATTTT.